This note documents a single T cell receptor (beta chain) sequence. The length of the CDR3 is 13 residues. CDR1 is MDHEN, CDR2 SYDVKM, per germline. Trimming removed 2 bases from V and 8 bases from J, with 11 bases in between. The repertoire was sequenced with immunoSEQ multiplex PCR; TCRdb's copy has only in-frame clones and lacks some. The repertoire holds 600,000 to 800,000 clones, with over 55% as singletons. This entry is derived from a study of shared clonotypes between healthy human individuals. The TCR originated in a woman aged 25-40 years in good health. The chain has TRBV28 and TRBJ2-3; D is uncertain. The sample taken for sequencing was memory CD4+ T cells sorted from blood. Stated subset: CD45RA-negative fraction. The CDR3 DNA reads TGTGCCAGCAGTTTAAAGGTCTTGGGTACGCAGTATTTT. Residues: CASSLKVLGTQYF. The full variable domain, completed using reference TRBV28 and TRBJ2-3, is DVKVTQSSRYLVKRTGEKVFLECVQDMDHENMFWYRQDPGLGLRLIYFSYDVKMKEKGDIPEGYSVSREKKERFSLILESASTNQTSMYLCASSLKVLGTQYFGPGTRLTVL.